The 20 T cell receptor beta chains below come from one sample, sequenced in a study of T cell responses to AZD1222 COVID-19 vaccine. The protocol was immunoSEQ multiplex PCR, while the TCRdb copy is restricted to in-frame clones and leaves out a portion. The sample lists 90,000 to 120,000 clones, around 94% occurring once. Specimen: peripheral blood, collected on day 0 of AZD1222 vaccination. Receptors were obtained from an adult in good health.

The J gene is TRBJ1-5, the V gene TRBV5-1; no reliable D call. Germline values: CDR1 SGHRS, CDR2 YFSETQ. The V end lost 7 bases, the J end lost 0 bases, and 14 bases lay between the germline ends. The CDR3 loop spans 15 amino acids. As DNA, the CDR3 is TGCGCCAGCCGGCCAGGAGGGAATAGCAATCAGCCCCAGCATTTT. Residues: CASRPGGNSNQPQHF.

The chain is built from TRBV29-1 and TRBJ1-1, with a weak D call TRBD1 (6 bases). V shed 5 bases and J shed 1 base, with 14 bases lying between them. The CDR3 covers 14 residues. The germline CDR1 and CDR2 sequences are SQVTM and ANQGSEA. The CDR3 DNA sequence: TGCAGCGTTATCCAGACAGGAGGGAACACTGAAGCTTTCTTT. It codes for CSVIQTGGNTEAFF.

The CDR3: CASSPKPGQGAPTNEKLFF. The CDR3, as DNA: TGTGCCAGCAGTCCTAAACCCGGACAGGGGGCTCCAACTAATGAAAAACTGTTTTTT. V and J are TRBV28 and TRBJ1-4; 11 bases align to TRBD1. Germline assignment: CDR1 MDHEN and CDR2 SYDVKM. V lost 5 bases, J lost 0 bases, and 11 bases stayed unmatched. This CDR3 spans 19 amino acids.

This clone was seen only once. This sequence joins TRBV3-1 (or the pseudogene TRBV3-2) and TRBJ1-5, with D possibly being TRBD1 (6 bases). The germline V gene has CDR1 LGHDT and CDR2 YNNKEL (reference sequence). The CDR3 contains 14 residues. Trimming removed 5 bases from V and 0 bases from J, with 8 bases in between. CDR3 in amino acids: CASSWDISNQPQHF. CDR3 nucleotide sequence: TGTGCCAGCAGCTGGGACATTAGCAATCAGCCCCAGCATTTT.

The gene calls are TRBV6-5 and TRBJ2-6; D uncertain. The germline V and J ends were trimmed by 7 bases and 0 bases, with 10 bases remaining between them. The CDR3 runs 15 residues. CDR1 and CDR2 (germline): MNHEY, SVGAGI. CDR3 residues: CASTEGTSGANVLTF. The CDR3, as DNA: TGTGCCAGCACCGAAGGTACCTCTGGGGCCAACGTCCTGACTTTC.

The chain combines TRBV7-3 with TRBJ1-2; D not certain. The CDR3 extends over 15 amino acids. Trimming pared 4 bases from V and 3 bases from J, leaving 15 bases between. The germline V gene has CDR1 SGHTA and CDR2 FQGTGA. This chain's CDR3 is CASSSRPGAYYGYTF. The CDR3 region has the DNA TGTGCCAGCAGCTCGCGGCCGGGAGCCTACTATGGCTACACCTTC.

This chain joins TRBV9 and TRBJ2-5; D remains unclear. The CDR3 sequence is 15 residues long. Trimming took off 1 base at V and 1 base at J, with 11 bases between the two ends. CDR1 is SGDLS and CDR2 is YYNGEE in the germline V gene. The CDR3 spells CASSVSSTSQETQYF. CDR3 DNA sequence: TGTGCCAGCAGCGTAAGCTCGACTTCCCAAGAGACCCAGTACTTC.

CDR3 nucleotides: TGTGCCAGCAGCGGCGGCCAACGGCCTGGAAACACCATATATTTT. This codes for CASSGGQRPGNTIYF. This rearrangement joins TRBV4-2 to TRBJ1-3; no clear D gene. This CDR3 spans 15 amino acids. The ends were cut back, 5 bases at V and 2 bases at J, with 13 bases in the middle. Germline CDR1 and CDR2: LGHNA and YNFKEQ.

This clone was detected only once. The chain has TRBV14 and TRBJ2-7; TRBD2 is a possible D gene (5 bases). This CDR3 has 14 residues. Germline CDR1 reads SGHDN; CDR2 reads FVKESK. V lost 1 base to trimming and J lost 1 base, with 8 bases between them. CDR3 coding DNA: TGTGCCAGCAGCCAAGTAACGGGATCCTACGAGCAGTACTTC. Its protein product is CASSQVTGSYEQYF.

This chain uses TRBV18 with TRBJ1-1; D is unresolved. The CDR3 is made up of 13 amino acids. Looked up from germline, CDR1 is KGHSH and CDR2 is LQKENI. Trimming took 1 base from V and 3 from J, leaving 6 bases between them. CDR3 nucleotides: TGTGCCAGCTCACCACTTAGGGACACTGAAGCTTTCTTT. Protein: CASSPLRDTEAFF.

Only one count was recorded for this clone. The V call is TRBV7-2, the J call TRBJ1-2; 11 bases are a match to TRBD1. Germline lookup yields CDR1 SGHTA and CDR2 FQGNSA. The CDR3 is 14 residues long. The ends lost 4 bases at V and 4 bases at J; junction bases unmatched: 2. CDR3 sequence: CASSSGTGGYGYTF. Here the CDR3 DNA reads TGTGCCAGCAGCTCCGGGACAGGGGGCTATGGCTACACCTTC.

This clone was seen once. The chain employs TRBV18 and TRBJ1-1, with a weak D call TRBD1 (5 bases). Deletions cut 0 bases from V and 4 bases from J, with 12 bases between. The CDR3 covers 15 residues. The germline gives CDR1 KGHSH, CDR2 LQKENI. The CDR3 sequence: CASSPPGQGGTEAFF. The CDR3, as DNA: TGTGCCAGCTCACCACCGGGGCAGGGAGGCACTGAAGCTTTCTTT.

This clone was seen more than once but under ten times. V gene TRBV6-5 combines with J gene TRBJ1-1, with D possibly matching TRBD1 (6 bases). In germline, CDR1 is MNHEY, CDR2 SVGAGI. V lost 7 bases to trimming and J lost 0 bases, with 12 bases between them. The CDR3 is 14 amino acids. CDR3 in amino acids: CASINDRLNTEAFF. CDR3 DNA: TGTGCCAGCATCAACGACAGGCTGAACACTGAAGCTTTCTTT.

This clone was found once. This rearrangement joins TRBV3-1 (or the pseudogene TRBV3-2) to TRBJ1-5; tentative D call: TRBD1 (6 bases). V lost 0 bases to trimming and J lost 3 bases, with 18 bases between them. The CDR3 is made up of 18 amino acids. Germline V gene data show CDR1 as LGHDT and CDR2 as YNNKEL (reference sequence). The CDR3 DNA follows: TGTGCCAGCAGCCAAGAACCGTCGGGGGCTAATAACAATCAGCCCCAGCATTTT. The encoded protein is CASSQEPSGANNNQPQHF.

The chain carries TRBV11-2 and TRBJ1-2; D remains unclear. The ends were cut back, 6 bases at V and 4 bases at J, with 15 bases in the middle. Per germline, CDR1 SGHAT and CDR2 FQNNGV. CDR3 size: 14 residues. The CDR3 loop reads CASRVPGRIYGYTF. CDR3 bases: TGTGCCAGCAGGGTACCCGGCAGGATCTATGGCTACACCTTC.

This chain joins TRBV7-9 and TRBJ1-5, with a tentative D call TRBD1 (5 bases). From germline, CDR1 is SEHNR and CDR2 FQNEAQ (reference sequence). The length of the CDR3 is 17 residues. The V gene lost 0 bases and the J gene lost 4 bases, with 16 bases spanning the gap. The DNA of the CDR3 is TGTGCCAGCAGCTTAGCTTCGATCGACAGTATTAATCAGCCCCAGCATTTT. This gives the protein CASSLASIDSINQPQHF.

The chain employs TRBV5-4 and TRBJ1-1; the D gene is possibly TRBD1 (6 bases). Trimming left V 0 bases short and J 4 bases short, with 10 bases between. Germline loops: CDR1 SGHNT, CDR2 YYREEE (reference sequence). The CDR3 extends over 14 amino acids. The CDR3 protein is CASSLGTGSTEAFF. DNA of the CDR3: TGTGCCAGCAGCTTGGGTACAGGGTCCACTGAAGCTTTCTTT.

This sequence joins TRBV6-5 and TRBJ1-6, with D maybe TRBD1 (5 bases). This CDR3 is 14 amino acids long. CDR1 is MNHEY, CDR2 SVGAGI, per germline. The CDR3 reads CAGQGPTYNSPLHF. The CDR3 nucleotides read TGTGCTGGTCAGGGTCCGACCTATAATTCACCCCTCCACTTT.

The genes are TRBV29-1 and TRBJ2-4; D unresolved. The germline V gene encodes CDR1 SQVTM and CDR2 ANQGSEA. CDR3 size: 11 residues. Trimming cost V 2 bases and J 11 bases, with 10 bases left between them. This chain's CDR3 is CSVEQDGVQYF. The CDR3 DNA follows: TGCAGCGTTGAACAGGACGGCGTTCAGTACTTC.

The CDR3 DNA reads TGTGCCAGCAGCCAACATTCCCGACACGGCGGAAACACCATATATTTT. Protein: CASSQHSRHGGNTIYF. The chain has TRBV14 and TRBJ1-3; unclear D gene. The V gene lost 2 bases and the J gene lost 4 bases, with 15 bases spanning the gap. The CDR3 covers 16 residues. Germline CDR1 and CDR2: SGHDN and FVKESK.